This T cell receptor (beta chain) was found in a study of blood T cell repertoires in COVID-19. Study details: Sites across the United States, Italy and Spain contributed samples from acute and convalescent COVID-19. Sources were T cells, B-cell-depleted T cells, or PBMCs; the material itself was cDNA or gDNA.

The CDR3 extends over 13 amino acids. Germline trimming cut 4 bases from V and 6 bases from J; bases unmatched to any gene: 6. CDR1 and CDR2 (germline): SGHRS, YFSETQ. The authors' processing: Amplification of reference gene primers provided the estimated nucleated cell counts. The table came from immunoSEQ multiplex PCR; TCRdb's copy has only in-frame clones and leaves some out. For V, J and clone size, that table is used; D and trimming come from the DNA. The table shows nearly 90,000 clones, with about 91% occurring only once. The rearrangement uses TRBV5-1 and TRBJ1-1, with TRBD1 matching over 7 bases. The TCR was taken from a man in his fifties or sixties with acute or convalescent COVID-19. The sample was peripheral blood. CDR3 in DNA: TGCGCCAGCAGCCTCGGGACAGTTGCTGAAGCTTTCTTT. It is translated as CASSLGTVAEAFF.